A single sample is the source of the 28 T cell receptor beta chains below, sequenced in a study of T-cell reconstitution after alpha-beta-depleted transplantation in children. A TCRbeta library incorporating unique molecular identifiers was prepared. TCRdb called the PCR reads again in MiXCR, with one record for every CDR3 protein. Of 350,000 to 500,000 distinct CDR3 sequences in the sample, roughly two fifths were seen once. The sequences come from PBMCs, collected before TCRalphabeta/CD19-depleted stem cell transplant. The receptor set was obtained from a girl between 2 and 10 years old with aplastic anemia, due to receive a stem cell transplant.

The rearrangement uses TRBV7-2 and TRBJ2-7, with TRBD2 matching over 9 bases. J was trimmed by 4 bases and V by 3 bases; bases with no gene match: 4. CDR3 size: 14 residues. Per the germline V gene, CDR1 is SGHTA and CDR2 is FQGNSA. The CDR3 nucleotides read TGTGCCAGCAGCTTTAGCGGGAGAACGTACGAGCAGTACTTC. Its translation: CASSFSGRTYEQYF. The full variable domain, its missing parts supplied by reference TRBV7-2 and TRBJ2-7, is GAGVSQSPSNKVTEKGKDVELRCDPISGHTALYWYRQSLGQGLEFLIYFQGNSAPDKSGLPSDRFSAERTGGSVSTLTIQRTQQEDSAVYLCASSFSGRTYEQYFGPGTRLTVT.

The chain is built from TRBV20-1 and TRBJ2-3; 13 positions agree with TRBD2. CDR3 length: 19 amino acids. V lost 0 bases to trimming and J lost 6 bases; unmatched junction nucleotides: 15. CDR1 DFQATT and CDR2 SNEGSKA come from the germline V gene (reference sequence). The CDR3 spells CSARDSWRGTSGARDTQYF. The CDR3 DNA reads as TGCAGTGCTAGAGATTCGTGGAGGGGGACTAGCGGGGCCCGGGATACGCAGTATTTT.

In DNA, the CDR3 is TGTGCCAGCAGTCCTGACGGATTCTACAATGAGCAGTTCTTC. This sequence encodes CASSPDGFYNEQFF. The chain carries TRBV12-3 or TRBV12-4 and TRBJ2-1; D not certain. The CDR3 has 14 residues. Trimming shortened V by 5 bases and J by 3 bases, and 11 bases separated the two germline ends.

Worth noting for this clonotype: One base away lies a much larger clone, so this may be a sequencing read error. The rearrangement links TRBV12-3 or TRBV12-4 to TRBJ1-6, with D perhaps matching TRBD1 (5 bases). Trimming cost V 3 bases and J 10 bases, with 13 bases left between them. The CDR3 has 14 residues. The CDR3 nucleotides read TGTGCCAGCAGTTTGAGGGGCATGGGCTCACCCCTCCACTTT. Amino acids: CASSLRGMGSPLHF.

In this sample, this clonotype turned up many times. The CDR3, as DNA: TGTGCCAGCAGTTTAGAGCCAGGCGGAACCTACGAGCAGTACTTC. The encoded protein is CASSLEPGGTYEQYF. This chain connects TRBV28 to TRBJ2-7; D is unresolved. This CDR3 region has 15 residues. Trimming took 2 bases from V and 2 from J, leaving 13 bases between them. Germline CDR1 and CDR2: MDHEN and SYDVKM.

Written as DNA, the CDR3 is TGTGCCATCAGTGAGTCCAGCGGGGTTTACAATGAGCAGTTCTTC. Its translation is CAISESSGVYNEQFF. The J gene is TRBJ2-1, the V gene TRBV10-3, with 7 bases fitting TRBD2. With 0 bases clipped from V and 4 bases from J, the junction kept 3 bases outside the gene matches. The CDR3 length is 15 residues. CDR1 ENHRY and CDR2 SYGVKD come from the germline V gene.

CDR3 nucleotides: TGTGCCAGCAGCCATGGGCGCAGGGGGCAGCGCACTGAAGCTTTCTTT. Encoded protein: CASSHGRRGQRTEAFF. The chain joins TRBV3-1 to TRBJ1-1, with TRBD1 matching 8 bases. This CDR3 spans 16 amino acids. Trimming removed 3 bases from V and 4 bases from J; junction bases left unmatched: 10. Germline V gives CDR1 LGHDT, CDR2 YNNKEL (reference sequence).

DNA for the CDR3: TGTGCCAGCAGTTTACCGGGACACCAGGGAAACACCATATATTTT. This translates into CASSLPGHQGNTIYF. V usage is TRBV12-3 or TRBV12-4 and J usage is TRBJ1-3; D may be TRBD1 (6 bases). Trimming pared 2 bases from V and 4 bases from J, leaving 12 bases between. This CDR3 region has 15 residues.

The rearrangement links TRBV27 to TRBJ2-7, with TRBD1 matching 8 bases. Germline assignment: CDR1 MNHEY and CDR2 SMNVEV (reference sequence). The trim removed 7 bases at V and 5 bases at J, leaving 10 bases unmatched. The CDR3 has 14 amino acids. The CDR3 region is CASKRTGSVDEQYF. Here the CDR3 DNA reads TGTGCCAGCAAACGGACAGGGTCCGTTGACGAGCAGTACTTC.

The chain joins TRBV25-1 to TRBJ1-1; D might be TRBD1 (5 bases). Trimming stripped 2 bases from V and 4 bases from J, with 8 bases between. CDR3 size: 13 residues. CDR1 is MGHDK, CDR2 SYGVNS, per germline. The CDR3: CASSERRGTEAFF. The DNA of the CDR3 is TGTGCCAGCAGTGAACGTAGGGGCACTGAAGCTTTCTTT.

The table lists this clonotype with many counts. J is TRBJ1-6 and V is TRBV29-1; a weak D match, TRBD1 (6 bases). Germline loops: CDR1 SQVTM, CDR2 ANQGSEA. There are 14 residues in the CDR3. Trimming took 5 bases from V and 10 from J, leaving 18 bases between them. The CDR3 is CSVTQGSFGSPLHF. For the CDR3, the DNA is TGCAGCGTTACCCAGGGGAGTTTTGGGTCACCCCTCCACTTT.

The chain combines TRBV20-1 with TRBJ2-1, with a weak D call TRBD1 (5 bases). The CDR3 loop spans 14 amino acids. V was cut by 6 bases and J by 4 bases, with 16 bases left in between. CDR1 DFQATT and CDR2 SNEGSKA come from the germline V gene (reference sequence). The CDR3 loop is CSAPTTRAYNEQFF. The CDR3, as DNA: TGCAGTGCGCCAACTACCAGGGCTTACAATGAGCAGTTCTTC.

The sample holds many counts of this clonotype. Written as DNA, the CDR3 is TGTGCCAGCAGTTACCGGACCACCATACGTGGCAGCTCTGGGGCCAACGTCCTGACTTTC. Protein product: CASSYRTTIRGSSGANVLTF. This rearrangement joins TRBV6-2 or TRBV6-3 to TRBJ2-6; D is ambiguous. The CDR3 is 20 amino acids. Trimming took off 2 bases at V and 0 bases at J, with 20 bases between the two ends. The germline CDR1 and CDR2 sequences are MNHEY and SVGEGT.

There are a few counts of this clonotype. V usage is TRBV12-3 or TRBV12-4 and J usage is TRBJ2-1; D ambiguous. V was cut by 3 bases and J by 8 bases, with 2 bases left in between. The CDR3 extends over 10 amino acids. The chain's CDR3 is CASSFHEQFF. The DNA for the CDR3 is TGTGCCAGCAGTTTCCATGAGCAGTTCTTC.

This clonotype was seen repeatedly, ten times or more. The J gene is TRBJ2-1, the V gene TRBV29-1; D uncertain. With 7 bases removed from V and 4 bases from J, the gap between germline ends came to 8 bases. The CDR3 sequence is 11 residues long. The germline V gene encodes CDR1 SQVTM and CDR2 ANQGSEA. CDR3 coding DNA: TGCAGCGCGGTCGGGTACAATGAGCAGTTCTTC. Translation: CSAVGYNEQFF.

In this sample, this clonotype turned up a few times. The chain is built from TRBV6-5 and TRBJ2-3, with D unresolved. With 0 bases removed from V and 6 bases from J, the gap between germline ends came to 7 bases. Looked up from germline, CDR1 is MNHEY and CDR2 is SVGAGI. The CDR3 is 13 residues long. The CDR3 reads CASSYSTWDTQYF. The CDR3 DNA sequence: TGTGCCAGCAGTTACTCGACATGGGATACGCAGTATTTT.

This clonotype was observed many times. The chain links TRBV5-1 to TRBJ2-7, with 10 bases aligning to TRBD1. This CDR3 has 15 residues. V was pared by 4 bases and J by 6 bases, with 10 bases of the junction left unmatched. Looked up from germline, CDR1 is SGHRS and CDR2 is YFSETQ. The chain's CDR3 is CASSPLIGTGVEQYF. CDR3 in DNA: TGCGCCAGCAGCCCCCTCATCGGGACAGGGGTCGAGCAGTACTTC.

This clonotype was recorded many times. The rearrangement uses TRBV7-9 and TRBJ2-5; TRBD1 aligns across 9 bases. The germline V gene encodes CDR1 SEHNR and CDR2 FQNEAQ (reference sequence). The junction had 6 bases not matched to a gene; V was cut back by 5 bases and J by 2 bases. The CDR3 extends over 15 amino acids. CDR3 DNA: TGTGCCAGCAGCCCCGCCGGGACAGGGCAAGAGACCCAGTACTTC. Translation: CASSPAGTGQETQYF.

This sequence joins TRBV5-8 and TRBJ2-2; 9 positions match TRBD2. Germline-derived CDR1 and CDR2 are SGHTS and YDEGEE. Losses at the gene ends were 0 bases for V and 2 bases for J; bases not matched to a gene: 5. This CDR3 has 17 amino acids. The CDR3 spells CASSLVASGKNTGELFF. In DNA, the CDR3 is TGTGCCAGCAGCTTGGTGGCTAGCGGGAAAAACACCGGGGAGCTGTTTTTT.

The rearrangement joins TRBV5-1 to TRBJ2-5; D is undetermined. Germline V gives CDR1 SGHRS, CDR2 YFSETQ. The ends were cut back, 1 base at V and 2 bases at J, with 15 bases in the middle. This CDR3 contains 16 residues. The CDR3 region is CASSLLFGRTQETQYF. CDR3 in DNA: TGCGCCAGCAGCTTGTTGTTCGGCAGAACTCAAGAGACCCAGTACTTC.

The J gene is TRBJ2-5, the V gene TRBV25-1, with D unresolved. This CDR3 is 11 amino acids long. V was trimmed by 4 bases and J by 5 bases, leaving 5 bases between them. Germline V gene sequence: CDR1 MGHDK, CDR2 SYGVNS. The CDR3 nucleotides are TGTGCCAGCAGTGCCCTTGAGACCCAGTACTTC. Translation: CASSALETQYF.

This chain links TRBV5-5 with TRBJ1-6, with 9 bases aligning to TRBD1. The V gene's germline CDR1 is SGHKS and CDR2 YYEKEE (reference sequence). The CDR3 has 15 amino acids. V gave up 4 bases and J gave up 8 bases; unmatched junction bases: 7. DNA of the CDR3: TGTGCCAGCAGCGCGGGCGACAGGGGGTATTCACCCCTCCACTTT. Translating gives CASSAGDRGYSPLHF.

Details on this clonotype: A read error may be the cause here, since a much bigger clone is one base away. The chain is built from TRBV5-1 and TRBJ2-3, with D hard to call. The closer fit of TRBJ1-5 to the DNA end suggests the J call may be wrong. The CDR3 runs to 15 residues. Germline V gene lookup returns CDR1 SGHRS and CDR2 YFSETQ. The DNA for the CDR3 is TGCGCCAGCAGCTTGATCGCGGGAAGCACAGATACGCAGCATTTT. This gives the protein CASSLIAGSTDTQHF.

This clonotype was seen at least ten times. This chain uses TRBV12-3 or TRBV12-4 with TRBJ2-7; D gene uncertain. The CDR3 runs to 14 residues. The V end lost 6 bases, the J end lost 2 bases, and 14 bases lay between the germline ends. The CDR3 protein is CASRPPESPYEQYF. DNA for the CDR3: TGTGCCAGCAGACCCCCGGAGTCGCCCTACGAGCAGTACTTC.

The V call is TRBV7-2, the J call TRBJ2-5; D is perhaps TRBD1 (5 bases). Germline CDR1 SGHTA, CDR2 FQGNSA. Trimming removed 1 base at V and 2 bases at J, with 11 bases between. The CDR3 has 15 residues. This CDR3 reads CASSLELGQQETQYF. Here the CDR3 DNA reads TGTGCCAGCAGCTTAGAGTTGGGGCAGCAAGAGACCCAGTACTTC.

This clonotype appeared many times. The CDR3 region is CASSSPRTPYNEQFF. The CDR3 DNA is TGTGCCAGCAGCAGTCCCCGAACTCCTTACAATGAGCAGTTCTTC. The genes are TRBV11-1 and TRBJ2-1; D unresolved. Germline CDR1 and CDR2: SGHAT and FQDESV (reference sequence). V shed 5 bases and J shed 4 bases, with 15 bases lying between them. The CDR3 has 15 residues.

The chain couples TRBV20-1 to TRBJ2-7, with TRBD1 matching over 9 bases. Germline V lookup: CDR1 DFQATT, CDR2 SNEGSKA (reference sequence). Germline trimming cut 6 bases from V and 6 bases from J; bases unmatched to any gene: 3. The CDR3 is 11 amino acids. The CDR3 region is CSAHRGREQYF. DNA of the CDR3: TGCAGTGCCCACAGGGGGCGCGAGCAGTACTTC.

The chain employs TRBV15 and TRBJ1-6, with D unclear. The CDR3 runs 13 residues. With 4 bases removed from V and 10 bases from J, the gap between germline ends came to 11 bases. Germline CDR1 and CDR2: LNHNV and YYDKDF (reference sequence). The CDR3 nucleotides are TGTGCCACCAGCATGAGGAGGGTATCACCCCTCCACTTT. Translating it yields CATSMRRVSPLHF.